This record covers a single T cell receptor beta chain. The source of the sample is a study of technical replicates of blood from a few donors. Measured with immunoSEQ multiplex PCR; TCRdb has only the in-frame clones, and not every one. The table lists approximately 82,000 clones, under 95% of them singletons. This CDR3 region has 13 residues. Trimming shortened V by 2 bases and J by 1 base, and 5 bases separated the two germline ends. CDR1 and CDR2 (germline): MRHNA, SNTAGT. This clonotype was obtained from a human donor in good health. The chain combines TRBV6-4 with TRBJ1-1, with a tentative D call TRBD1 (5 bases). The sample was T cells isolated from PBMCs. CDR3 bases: TGTGCCAGCAGTGACACAGGGAACACTGAAGCTTTCTTT. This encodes CASSDTGNTEAFF.